This TCR beta chain was observed in a study of identical twins. General study points: For out-of-frame alpha sequences shared by twins, low generation probability was in excess. With abundant cord blood beta clonotypes, insertions were fewer; memory repertoires showed no such pattern.

Points on this clonotype: Its specificity is unknown.

A template switching step contributed a universal primer site, while unique molecular identifiers were present in the cDNA. TCRdb ran MiXCR on the 5' RACE reads and lists one entry per CDR3 protein. The table records more than 650,000 distinct CDR3 sequences, 6.1% of them present only once. Looked up from germline, CDR1 is SGHDN and CDR2 is FVKESK. The V segment lost 1 base and the J segment 6 bases; nucleotides outside the gene matches: 11. There are 17 residues in the CDR3. Sequenced material: naive T cells sorted from blood. The sequence derives from a man younger than 35 in good health. The genes are TRBV14 and TRBJ2-7; 11 bases fit TRBD1. The CDR3 nucleotides read TGTGCCAGCAGCCAAGGCCTCGGACAGGGGGCTTTTGGCGAGCAGTACTTC. Translating gives CASSQGLGQGAFGEQYF.